Listed here are 14 T cell receptor beta chains from one sample, sequenced in a study of blood T cell repertoires in COVID-19 (dated by TCRdb to between 2020 and 2021). Library generation was performed with the immunoSEQ multiplex PCR assay. The clones in this table, taken by TCRdb from immuneACCESS, are in-frame only. Not every clone is retained; where verified, under half of the shortfall comes from an unresolved V gene, and the cause of the rest is unknown. The sample records 300,000 or so clones, approximately 89% of which are singletons. The ten largest clones take up roughly 7.1% of the sample. The sequencing input was peripheral blood. The source of these receptors is a woman aged 45-59 years who had recovered from COVID-19.

This chain joins TRBV7-2 and TRBJ1-4; D may be TRBD1 (5 bases). The V and J ends lost 5 bases and 7 bases respectively, with 11 bases between them. Germline assignment: CDR1 SGHTA and CDR2 FQGNSA. The CDR3 sequence is 13 residues long. The CDR3 nucleotides read TGTGCCAGCAGCGGCAGGGTCGGTGAAAAACTGTTTTTT. Translation gives CASSGRVGEKLFF.

The J gene is TRBJ1-2, the V gene TRBV6-6; TRBD1 aligns across 7 bases. Trimming took 6 bases from V and 7 from J; bases not matched to a gene: 5. From germline, CDR1 is MNHNY and CDR2 SVGAGI (reference sequence). The CDR3 sequence is 12 residues long. CDR3 loop: CASSPNRGGYTF. CDR3 DNA: TGTGCCAGCAGCCCGAACAGGGGTGGCTACACCTTC.

The chain carries TRBV28 and TRBJ1-4; 9 bases are shared with TRBD1. The V segment lost 3 bases and the J segment 6 bases; nucleotides outside the gene matches: 8. This CDR3 region has 16 residues. CDR1 is MDHEN, CDR2 SYDVKM, per germline. DNA of the CDR3: TGTGCCAGCAGTTTGTCGGGACAGGGACAACATGAAAAACTGTTTTTT. Its protein is CASSLSGQGQHEKLFF.

Of note for this clone: This same CDR3 is encoded by further DNA sequences in the sample. This rearrangement joins TRBV18 to TRBJ2-2; D might be TRBD1 (5 bases). The CDR3 has 13 amino acids. V was pared by 3 bases and J by 6 bases, with 8 bases between. Germline lookup yields CDR1 KGHSH and CDR2 LQKENI. In DNA form, the CDR3 reads TGTGCCAGCTCACCTCAGGGTGCCGGGGAGCTGTTTTTT. Residues: CASSPQGAGELFF. The whole variable domain, remainder taken from reference TRBV18 and TRBJ2-2, is NAGVMQNPRHLVRRRGQEARLRCSPMKGHSHVYWYRQLPEEGLKFMVYLQKENIIDESGMPKERFSAEFPKEGPSILRIQQVVRGDSAAYFCASSPQGAGELFFGEGSRLTVL.

This sequence joins TRBV10-3 and TRBJ2-1; maybe TRBD2 (6 bases). Trimming took off 7 bases at V and 7 bases at J, with 17 bases between the two ends. Germline CDR1 is ENHRY and CDR2 is SYGVKD. CDR3 size: 14 residues. CDR3 DNA sequence: TGTGCCATCAATGGCGGGGATGGATTAAATGAGCAGTTCTTC. Protein: CAINGGDGLNEQFF.

The chain combines TRBV13 with TRBJ2-6, with D perhaps matching TRBD2 (6 bases). In germline, CDR1 is PRHDT, CDR2 FYEKMQ (reference sequence). CDR3 size: 16 residues. Deletions cut 5 bases from V and 3 bases from J, with 14 bases between. The CDR3 spells CASSKMGTGGANVLTF. In DNA, the CDR3 is TGTGCCAGCAGCAAAATGGGGACTGGTGGGGCCAACGTCCTGACTTTC.

The chain joins TRBV2 to TRBJ1-5; 7 bases match TRBD1. After removal of 3 bases from V and 1 base from J, the junction contained 3 bases not matched to a gene. The V gene's germline CDR1 is SNHLY and CDR2 FYNNEI. The CDR3 sequence is 15 residues long. The CDR3 DNA is TGTGCCAGCAGTGATGGGACAGCAAGCAATCAGCCCCAGCATTTT. Its protein is CASSDGTASNQPQHF.

The rearrangement links TRBV4-3 to TRBJ2-1, with 10 bases identical to TRBD1. Germline lookup yields CDR1 LGHNA and CDR2 YSLEER. The CDR3 contains 16 residues. The V segment lost 1 base and the J segment 6 bases; nucleotides outside the gene matches: 6. Here the CDR3 DNA reads TGCGCCAGCAGCCAAGGCTGGAGGACAGGGGGCAATGAGCAGTTCTTC. Its translation: CASSQGWRTGGNEQFF.

The chain carries TRBV5-3 and TRBJ2-1, with 7 positions matching TRBD2. TRBV5-3 is placed among ORFs of uncertain function. With 0 bases clipped from V and 2 bases from J, the junction kept 5 bases outside the gene matches. The CDR3 is 16 residues long. The CDR3 spells CARSLDGLVAYNEQFF. CDR3 bases: TGTGCCAGAAGCTTGGACGGACTAGTCGCCTACAATGAGCAGTTCTTC.

This chain joins TRBV19 and TRBJ2-4, with a weak D call TRBD1 (6 bases). The CDR3 covers 17 residues. The V end was cut by 6 bases, the J end by 1 base, with 19 bases between. Germline loops: CDR1 LNHDA, CDR2 SQIVND (reference sequence). CDR3 DNA: TGTGCCAGTAGCCTCGACCCGACAGGAAGGGCCAAAAACATTCAGTACTTC. This encodes CASSLDPTGRAKNIQYF.

The chain links TRBV3-1 (or the pseudogene TRBV3-2) to TRBJ2-3; TRBD2 is a possible D gene (5 bases). The germline V and J ends were trimmed by 5 bases and 1 base, with 13 bases remaining between them. CDR1 LGHDT and CDR2 YNNKEL come from the germline V gene (reference sequence). CDR3 length: 15 residues. The CDR3 DNA reads as TGTGCCAGCAGCTCCGGGATCCAGGGCACAGATACGCAGTATTTT. As protein: CASSSGIQGTDTQYF.

The chain combines TRBV6-2 or TRBV6-3 with TRBJ2-1, with D hard to call. The germline V gene has CDR1 MNHEY and CDR2 SVGEGT. The CDR3 spans 12 residues. Trimming shortened V by 3 bases and J by 10 bases, and 10 bases separated the two germline ends. The CDR3 DNA reads TGTGCCAGCAGTTATTTTCCTCCGGAGCAGTTCTTC. Translated, it gives CASSYFPPEQFF.

The V call is TRBV3-1 (or the pseudogene TRBV3-2), the J call TRBJ2-7; 12 bases line up with TRBD2. The CDR3 covers 15 residues. In germline, CDR1 is LGHDT, CDR2 YNNKEL (reference sequence). J was trimmed by 4 bases and V by 3 bases; bases with no gene match: 4. CDR3 loop: CASSHLAGGQYEQYF. CDR3 sequence (DNA): TGTGCCAGCAGCCACCTAGCGGGGGGGCAATACGAGCAGTACTTC.

This clone was counted once. The chain has TRBV7-8 and TRBJ2-7, with 8 bases identical to TRBD2. CDR3 length: 16 residues. CDR1 is SGHVS, CDR2 FQNEAQ, per germline. V dropped 0 bases and J dropped 2; count of bases not matched to a gene: 6. Written as DNA, the CDR3 is TGTGCCAGCAGCTTAGCCATAGCGGGGACCGCCTACGAGCAGTACTTC. This translates into CASSLAIAGTAYEQYF.